One sample yielded the 3 T cell receptor beta chains listed below, sequenced in a study of shared clonotypes between healthy human individuals. Sequencing used immunoSEQ multiplex PCR; TCRdb keeps in-frame clones, though not all of them. The sample has roughly 510,000 clones, about three quarters seen once. The sample was PBMCs. The receptors were gathered from a woman in her 40s in good health. Some clones in this sample may be carry-over from other donors' samples.

The chain couples TRBV11-2 to TRBJ2-5; a possible D gene is TRBD1 (5 bases). CDR1 and CDR2 (germline): SGHAT, FQNNGV. V gave up 4 bases and J gave up 5 bases, with 11 bases separating them. The CDR3 extends over 13 amino acids. For the CDR3, the DNA is TGTGCCAGCAGCTCCCAGGGTTGGGAGACCCAGTACTTC. Protein sequence: CASSSQGWETQYF.

The chain is built from TRBV7-9 and TRBJ2-1; TRBD2 aligns across 13 bases. V lost 5 bases, J lost 6 bases, and 4 bases stayed unmatched. CDR3 length: 15 amino acids. CDR1 SEHNR and CDR2 FQNEAQ come from the germline V gene (reference sequence). CDR3 in amino acids: CASSQGLAGINEQFF. CDR3 DNA: TGTGCCAGCAGCCAGGGACTAGCGGGAATCAATGAGCAGTTCTTC.

This clone appeared a single time. V and J are TRBV5-1 and TRBJ2-2; TRBD2 matches at 7 bases. This CDR3 has 16 residues. The J segment lost 4 bases and the V segment lost 0 bases, leaving 6 bases of the junction unmatched. Germline V CDR1 and CDR2: SGHRS, YFSETQ. This chain's CDR3 is CASSLEGRAGTGELFF. As DNA, the CDR3 is TGCGCCAGCAGCTTGGAGGGGAGGGCCGGCACCGGGGAGCTGTTTTTT.